The 14 T cell receptor beta chains below all came from one sample that was sequenced in a study of T cell responses to AZD1222 COVID-19 vaccine. Generated by immunoSEQ multiplex PCR, the TCRdb table keeps only in-frame clones and is missing some. The sample contains around 130,000 clones, approximately 90% of which appear only once. This specimen was peripheral blood, taken on day 0 of AZD1222 vaccination. These receptor sequences come from an adult in good health.

This rearrangement joins TRBV5-4 to TRBJ1-2, with D unclear. Germline loops: CDR1 SGHNT, CDR2 YYREEE (reference sequence). The CDR3 sequence is 9 residues long. V lost 9 bases, J lost 10 bases, and 10 bases lay in between. The CDR3 loop is CATKADYTF. In DNA, the CDR3 is TGTGCCACCAAAGCGGACTACACCTTC.

This chain connects TRBV30 to TRBJ1-1; 9 bases align to TRBD1. The V segment lost 0 bases and the J segment 7 bases; nucleotides outside the gene matches: 6. This CDR3 is 14 amino acids long. Germline CDR1 GTSNPN, CDR2 SVGIG (reference sequence). CDR3 DNA: TGTGCCTGGAGTGTGGACAGGGGAAGAGGTGAAGCTTTCTTT. Its translation: CAWSVDRGRGEAFF.

The chain is built from TRBV18 and TRBJ1-5; D is uncertain. The CDR3 consists of 14 residues. CDR1 and CDR2 (germline): KGHSH, LQKENI. The V gene lost 3 bases and the J gene lost 1 base, with 7 bases spanning the gap. The CDR3, as DNA: TGTGCCAGCTCACCGGACGTAAGCAATCAGCCCCAGCATTTT. Translated, it gives CASSPDVSNQPQHF.

This clone has a single count. The V call is TRBV10-3, the J call TRBJ1-3; D is perhaps TRBD1 (6 bases). Germline V gene sequence: CDR1 ENHRY, CDR2 SYGVKD. This CDR3 has 13 amino acids. V lost 7 bases and J 3 bases, leaving 10 bases between the germline ends. The DNA for the CDR3 is TGTGCCATCACAGGGGACATTGGAAACACCATATATTTT. Its translation: CAITGDIGNTIYF.

The V call is TRBV5-1, the J call TRBJ1-2; TRBD1 is a possible D gene (5 bases). There are 13 residues in the CDR3. Germline V gives CDR1 SGHRS, CDR2 YFSETQ. The ends were cut back, 2 bases at V and 2 bases at J, with 7 bases in the middle. The CDR3 nucleotides read TGCGCCAGCAGCTTACAGGAAAACTATGGCTACACCTTC. Its translation: CASSLQENYGYTF. Looking up the rest from reference TRBV5-1 and TRBJ1-2 gives the full variable domain: KAGVTQTPRYLIKTRGQQVTLSCSPISGHRSVSWYQQTPGQGLQFLFEYFSETQRNKGNFPGRFSGRQFSNSRSEMNVSTLELGDSALYLCASSLQENYGYTFGSGTRLTVV.

The J gene is TRBJ2-7, the V gene TRBV12-3 or TRBV12-4; D perhaps matches TRBD1 (6 bases). This CDR3 region has 11 residues. Trimming shortened V by 4 bases and J by 7 bases, and 8 bases separated the two germline ends. The CDR3 bases are TGTGCCAGCAGTTCGAGGGGGGAGCAGTACTTC. It codes for CASSSRGEQYF.

The chain uses TRBV7-3 and TRBJ2-7; D gene ambiguous. With 5 bases removed from V and 3 bases from J, the gap between germline ends came to 17 bases. The germline CDR1 and CDR2 sequences are SGHTA and FQGTGA. The CDR3 totals 15 residues. The CDR3 DNA reads TGTGCCAGCAGCCCCCGGGCTAGTGAAATCTACGAGCAGTACTTC. It yields the protein CASSPRASEIYEQYF.

The chain has TRBV9 and TRBJ1-4, with 8 nucleotides matching TRBD1. The germline V gene has CDR1 SGDLS and CDR2 YYNGEE. This CDR3 comprises 17 residues. After removal of 0 bases from V and 7 bases from J, the junction contained 11 bases not matched to a gene. The chain's CDR3 is CASSVALSTGVGEKLFF. In DNA, the CDR3 is TGTGCCAGCAGCGTAGCCCTCTCGACAGGGGTTGGTGAAAAACTGTTTTTT.

This clone was detected once. The V gene is TRBV20-1, the J gene TRBJ2-2, with 8 bases aligning to TRBD2. Losses at the gene ends were 3 bases for V and 4 bases for J; bases not matched to a gene: 4. CDR1 is DFQATT, CDR2 SNEGSKA, per germline (reference sequence). The length of the CDR3 is 14 residues. This CDR3 is CSASLAGTTGELFF. CDR3 nucleotide sequence: TGCAGTGCTAGTTTAGCGGGGACCACCGGGGAGCTGTTTTTT.

The CDR3 spells CASSLVGSYTGELFF. In nucleotides, the CDR3 is TGTGCCAGCAGCTTGGTGGGGTCTTACACCGGGGAGCTGTTTTTT. This chain links TRBV5-6 with TRBJ2-2; no firm D call. V lost 0 bases to trimming and J lost 3 bases, with 9 bases between them. The CDR3 has 15 residues. Germline V gene sequence: CDR1 SGHDT, CDR2 YYEEEE.

The rearrangement uses TRBV18 and TRBJ1-5; D not resolved. CDR1 KGHSH and CDR2 LQKENI come from the germline V gene. This CDR3 region has 13 residues. Deletions cut 3 bases from V and 3 bases from J, with 6 bases between. The CDR3 bases are TGTGCCAGCTCACCGGGAAACAATCAGCCCCAGCATTTT. It is translated as CASSPGNNQPQHF.

The gene calls are TRBV7-2 and TRBJ1-6, with D hard to call. CDR1 is SGHTA, CDR2 FQGNSA, per germline. The V and J ends lost 3 bases and 10 bases respectively, with 13 bases between them. This CDR3 has 14 residues. CDR3 residues: CASSFGDAQSPLHF. The CDR3 DNA reads as TGTGCCAGCAGCTTCGGCGACGCTCAATCACCCCTCCACTTT.

J is TRBJ2-7 and V is TRBV9, with D perhaps matching TRBD1 (5 bases). Germline CDR1 is SGDLS and CDR2 is YYNGEE. V gave up 7 bases and J gave up 4 bases, with 18 bases separating them. CDR3 size: 14 residues. The CDR3 nucleotides are TGTGCCAGCTCTGCAGGGTCTACTGTTTACGAGCAGTACTTC. The encoded protein is CASSAGSTVYEQYF.

This clone came up once. The rearrangement joins TRBV28 to TRBJ1-5; D is unresolved. The CDR3 has 16 residues. The V end lost 3 bases, the J end lost 0 bases, and 12 bases lay between the germline ends. Germline lookup yields CDR1 MDHEN and CDR2 SYDVKM. The CDR3 loop reads CASSFSPLGSNQPQHF. CDR3 coding DNA: TGTGCCAGCAGTTTCAGTCCCCTGGGTAGCAATCAGCCCCAGCATTTT.